Listed below are T cell receptor beta chains from one sample, sequenced in a study of cytomegalovirus exposure and HLA in healthy donors. Measured with immunoSEQ multiplex PCR; TCRdb has only the in-frame clones, and not every one. The sample lists about 170,000 clones; over 60% were seen once. Material for sequencing was PBMCs. The receptor set was obtained from a woman in her forties or fifties in good health and CMV-seronegative. CDR3s include the opening cysteine and the closing phenylalanine or tryptophan. The D gene is left open where the match is weak. Rows may omit the clone size; those that give it use once, few, many or a size class.

v_gene	d_gene	j_gene	abundance	CDR3aa	CDR3nt
TRBV5-1	TRBD1	TRBJ2-2	.	CASSLTGEWAGELFF	TGCGCCAGCAGCCTAACAGGGGAGTGGGCCGGGGAGCTGTTTTTT
TRBV27	TRBD1	TRBJ2-4	few	CASSSFDRGLAKNIQYF	TGTGCCAGCAGTTCATTCGACAGGGGACTAGCCAAAAACATTCAGTACTTC
TRBV7-9	.	TRBJ2-7	.	CASSHSGTPSSYEQYF	TGTGCCAGCAGCCACAGCGGGACACCGAGCTCCTACGAGCAGTACTTC
TRBV7-9	TRBD2	TRBJ2-7	.	CASSPGRELNEQYF	TGTGCCAGCAGCCCGGGGAGGGAGCTGAACGAGCAGTACTTC
TRBV10-3	.	TRBJ2-3	.	CAISDRGTDTQYF	TGTGCCATCAGTGACAGGGGCACAGATACGCAGTATTTT
TRBV23-1	TRBD1	TRBJ2-7	few	CASTFRGDRGGSYEQYF	TGCGCCAGCACCTTCCGGGGGGACAGGGGTGGCTCCTACGAGCAGTACTTC
TRBV19	.	TRBJ1-2	.	CASSPAWGDGYTF	TGTGCCAGTAGTCCCGCTTGGGGGGATGGCTACACCTTC
TRBV2	.	TRBJ2-7	.	CASSPPSSYEQYF	TGTGCCAGCAGCCCTCCTTCTTCCTACGAGCAGTACTTC
TRBV7-2	.	TRBJ2-7	.	CASTRVQGRDYEQYF	TGTGCCAGCACCCGGGTTCAAGGGAGAGACTACGAGCAGTACTTC
TRBV18	TRBD1	TRBJ2-7	.	CASSPVAGQGTNEQYF	TGTGCCAGCTCACCTGTGGCGGGACAGGGTACCAACGAGCAGTACTTC
TRBV7-2	.	TRBJ1-3	.	CASRLTPGNPGNTIYF	TGTGCCAGCAGGTTAACTCCAGGGAACCCTGGAAACACCATATATTTT
TRBV28	TRBD1	TRBJ2-7	.	CASLRDRGAEQYF	TGTGCCAGCCTACGGGACAGGGGGGCCGAGCAGTACTTC
TRBV18	.	TRBJ2-7	.	CASSPRQGDSYEQYF	TGTGCCAGCTCCCCCCGTCAGGGCGATTCCTACGAGCAGTACTTC
TRBV7-9	TRBD2	TRBJ2-1	.	CASSRAGPSGSYNEQFF	TGTGCCAGCAGTCGAGCGGGGCCTAGCGGGTCCTACAATGAGCAGTTCTTC
TRBV7-9	TRBD1	TRBJ1-6	.	CASSPVGTVGSPLHF	TGTGCCAGCAGCCCCGTCGGGACAGTTGGTTCACCCCTCCACTTT
TRBV5-1	TRBD1	TRBJ2-1	.	CASSSTGQGWDEQFF	TGCGCCAGCAGCTCGACGGGACAGGGCTGGGATGAGCAGTTCTTC
TRBV7-2	TRBD1	TRBJ2-2	.	CASRLLGQGASNTGELFF	TGTGCCAGCAGACTCCTTGGGCAGGGGGCTTCGAACACCGGGGAGCTGTTTTTT
TRBV18	.	TRBJ2-2	.	CASSVDKNTGELFF	TGTGCCAGCTCAGTCGACAAGAACACCGGGGAGCTGTTTTTT
TRBV28	TRBD1	TRBJ2-7	.	CASRTPGQGADYEQYF	TGTGCCAGCAGGACACCGGGACAGGGGGCTGACTACGAGCAGTACTTC
TRBV7-8	.	TRBJ1-2	.	CASSRGGETGYTF	TGTGCCAGCAGCCGAGGGGGGGAAACTGGCTACACCTTC
TRBV25-1	.	TRBJ2-1	once	CASSEFLGTAYNEQFF	TGTGCCAGCAGTGAATTTTTGGGGACTGCCTACAATGAGCAGTTCTTC
TRBV18	.	TRBJ2-7	.	CASSPKDSRPYEQYF	TGTGCCAGCTCACCAAAGGACAGCCGGCCCTACGAGCAGTACTTC
TRBV4-3	TRBD1	TRBJ2-6	few	CASSQVRTGIVVAGANVLTF	TGCGCCAGCAGCCAAGTCCGGACAGGGATAGTGGTCGCTGGGGCCAACGTCCTGACTTTC
TRBV7-7	.	TRBJ2-7	.	CASSLDGTYEQYF	TGTGCTAGCAGCTTAGACGGGACCTACGAGCAGTACTTC
TRBV7-6	TRBD2	TRBJ2-1	.	CASSATVQGRTSGSLNEQFF	TGTGCCAGCAGCGCAACGGTGCAGGGACGGACTAGCGGGAGTTTGAATGAGCAGTTCTTC
TRBV7-6	.	TRBJ2-1	.	CASRHYSNNEQFF	TGTGCCAGCAGACACTACTCTAACAATGAGCAGTTCTTC
TRBV4-3	.	TRBJ1-4	.	CASSHRWQGGDATNEKLFF	TGCGCCAGCAGCCACCGTTGGCAGGGCGGAGATGCAACTAATGAAAAACTGTTTTTT
TRBV5-4	.	TRBJ2-5	.	CASSWRGGGQETQYF	TGTGCCAGCAGCTGGAGGGGAGGCGGCCAAGAGACCCAGTACTTC
TRBV5-1	.	TRBJ2-3	.	CASSLNPGTDTQYF	TGCGCCAGCAGCTTGAATCCAGGCACAGATACGCAGTATTTT